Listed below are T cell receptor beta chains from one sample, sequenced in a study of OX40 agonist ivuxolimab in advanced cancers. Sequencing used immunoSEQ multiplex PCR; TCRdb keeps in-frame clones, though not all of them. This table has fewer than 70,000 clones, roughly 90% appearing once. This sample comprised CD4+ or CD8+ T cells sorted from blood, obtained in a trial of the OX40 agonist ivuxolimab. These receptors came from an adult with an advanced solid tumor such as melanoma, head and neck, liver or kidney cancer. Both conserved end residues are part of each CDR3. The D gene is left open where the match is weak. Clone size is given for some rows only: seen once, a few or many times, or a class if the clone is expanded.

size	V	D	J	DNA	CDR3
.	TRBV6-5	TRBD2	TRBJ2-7	TGTGCCAGCACCCGATGGGGCGGGAGCTACGAGCAGTACTTC	CASTRWGGSYEQYF
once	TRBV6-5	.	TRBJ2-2	TGTGCCAGCAGGGGGACACCCGCGGGGGCCGGGGAGCTGTTTTTT	CASRGTPAGAGELFF
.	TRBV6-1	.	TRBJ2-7	TGTGCCAGCAGCGAGCCAGGGGAGGGGTCCTACGAGCAGTACTTC	CASSEPGEGSYEQYF
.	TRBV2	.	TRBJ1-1	TGTGCCAGCAGTGCAAACACTGAAGCTTTCTTT	CASSANTEAFF
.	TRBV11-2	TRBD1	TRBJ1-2	TGTGCCAGCAGCCGACAGGGGGCGGAGGGCTACACCTTC	CASSRQGAEGYTF
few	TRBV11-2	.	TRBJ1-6	TGTGCCAGCAGCTTAGGAGGGGGGGGTTCACCCCTCCACTTT	CASSLGGGGSPLHF
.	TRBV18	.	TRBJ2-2	TGTGCCAGCTCACCGCGAAACACCGGGGAGCTGTTTTTT	CASSPRNTGELFF
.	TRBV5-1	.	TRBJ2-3	TGCGCCAGCAGCTTCTCTGGGGGACGCACAGATACGCAGTATTTT	CASSFSGGRTDTQYF
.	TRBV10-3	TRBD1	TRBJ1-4	TGTGCCATCAGTCGTGGGAGGACAGGGGGCGCGTCTGCTGAAAAACTGTTTTTT	CAISRGRTGGASAEKLFF
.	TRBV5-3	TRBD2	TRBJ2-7	TGTGCCAGCAGCCAAGATAGCGGGAGCTCCTACGAGCAGTACTTC	CASSQDSGSSYEQYF
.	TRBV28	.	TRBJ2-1	TGTGCCAGCAGTTTCGGGAGTCCCTCCTACAATGAGCAGTTCTTC	CASSFGSPSYNEQFF
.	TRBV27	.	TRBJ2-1	TGTGCCAGCAGGCCGGTGGGCGGGTACAATGAGCAGTTCTTC	CASRPVGGYNEQFF
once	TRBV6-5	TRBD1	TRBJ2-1	TGTGCCAGCAGTAGCCGGACAGGGAAATACAATGAGCAGTTCTTC	CASSSRTGKYNEQFF
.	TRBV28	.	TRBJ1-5	TGTGCCAGCAGTTTCGTCCGAGGGGGGCATAGCAATCAGCCCCAGCATTTT	CASSFVRGGHSNQPQHF
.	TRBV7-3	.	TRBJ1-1	TGTGCCAGCAGCCTAAAGATCCCACTCACTGAAGCTTTCTTT	CASSLKIPLTEAFF
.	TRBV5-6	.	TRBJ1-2	TGTGCCAGCAGCTCCAATAGCCGGGGCCGTTGGTATGGCTACACCTTC	CASSSNSRGRWYGYTF
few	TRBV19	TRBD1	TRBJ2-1	TGTGCCAGTACCATTGCGAATTTTAGGACAGGGGGCCGCGGTGAGCAGTTCTTC	CASTIANFRTGGRGEQFF
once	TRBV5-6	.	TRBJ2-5	TGTGCCAGCAGCTTGGCGAGTGGGGCCAGCCAAGAGACCCAGTACTTC	CASSLASGASQETQYF
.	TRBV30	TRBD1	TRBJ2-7	TGTGCCTGGAGTGTAGGACAGGGCTTCTACGAGCAGTACTTC	CAWSVGQGFYEQYF
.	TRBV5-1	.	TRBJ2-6	TGCGCCAGCAGCTTGTATGCCGGGTCTGGGGCCAACGTCCTGACTTTC	CASSLYAGSGANVLTF
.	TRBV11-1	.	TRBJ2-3	TGTGCCAGCAGCTTAGACAAGTTCGGGATTTCAGATACGCAGTATTTT	CASSLDKFGISDTQYF
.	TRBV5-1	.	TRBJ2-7	TGCGCCAGCAGCCCAAACAGGGCTACCTACGAGCAGTACTTC	CASSPNRATYEQYF
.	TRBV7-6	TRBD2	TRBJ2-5	TGTGCCAGCAGCCTGGGACTAGCGGGAGGGCAGGAGACCCAGTACTTC	CASSLGLAGGQETQYF
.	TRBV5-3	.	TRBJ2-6	TGTGCCAGAAGCCTTGAGGGGTCTGGGGCCAACGTCCTGACTTTC	CARSLEGSGANVLTF
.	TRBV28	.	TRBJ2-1	TGTGCCAGCAGAAGTAGGGAGCAGTTCTTC	CASRSREQFF
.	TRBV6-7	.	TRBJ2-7	TGTGCCAGCAGGTCCGACCTCGGGACAAGTCACTCCTACGAGCAGTACTTC	CASRSDLGTSHSYEQYF
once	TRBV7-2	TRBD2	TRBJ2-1	TGTGCCAGCAGCTTAGTGTCTGCTAGCGGGATGGGGGCCTACAATGAGCAGTTCTTC	CASSLVSASGMGAYNEQFF
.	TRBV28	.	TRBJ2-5	TGTGCCAGCAGTTTGGGGGTTTGGGAGACCCAGTACTTC	CASSLGVWETQYF
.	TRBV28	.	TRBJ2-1	TGTGCCAGCAGTTTACCCTTTTCCAATGAGCAGTTCTTC	CASSLPFSNEQFF
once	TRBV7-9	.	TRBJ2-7	TGTGCCAGCAGCCCCCCTCGGGGCAGGACATCCTACGAGCAGTACTTC	CASSPPRGRTSYEQYF
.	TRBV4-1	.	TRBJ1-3	TGCGCCAGCAGCCAATGGGCACGATCTGGAAACACCATATATTTT	CASSQWARSGNTIYF
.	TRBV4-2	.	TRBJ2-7	TGTGCCAGCAGCCCAGGGGGGGGGGAGCTGGCTGAGCAGTACTTC	CASSPGGGELAEQYF
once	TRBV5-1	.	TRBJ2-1	TGCGCCAGCAGCGGGGAATGGGGTTATCAGCGATTCGGTGAGCAGTTCTTC	CASSGEWGYQRFGEQFF
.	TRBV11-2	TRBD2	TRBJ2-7	TGTGCCAGCAGCTATGGACTAGCGGGAGGGCCAGGGTCCTACGAGCAGTACTTC	CASSYGLAGGPGSYEQYF
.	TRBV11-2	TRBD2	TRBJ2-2	TGTGCCAGCAGCTACCGGCTAGCGGGAGCCACCGGGGAGCTGTTTTTT	CASSYRLAGATGELFF
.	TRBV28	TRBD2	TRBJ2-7	TGTGCCAGCAGGACAGCGGGGTACGAGCAGTACTTC	CASRTAGYEQYF
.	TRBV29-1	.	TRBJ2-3	TGCAGCGTTGACGTCGGACAGAGCACAGATACGCAGTATTTT	CSVDVGQSTDTQYF
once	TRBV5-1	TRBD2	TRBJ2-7	TGCGCCAGCAGCTTGGACCCCCTAGCGGGAGGTAACTACGAGCAGTACTTC	CASSLDPLAGGNYEQYF
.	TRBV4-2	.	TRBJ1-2	TGTGCCAGCAGCGCCCGGAATCCAGGGTCAGGCTACACCTTC	CASSARNPGSGYTF
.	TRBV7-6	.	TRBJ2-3	TGTGCCAGCATCGGGCAGGCAACAGATACGCAGTATTTT	CASIGQATDTQYF
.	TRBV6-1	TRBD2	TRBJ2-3	TGTGCCAGCAGTGAAGCGCTTACTAGCGGGATTAGCACAGATACGCAGTATTTT	CASSEALTSGISTDTQYF
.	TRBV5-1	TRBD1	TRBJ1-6	TGCGCCAGCACCACGCGGACAGGGGAAAGAGGTTCACCCCTCCACTTT	CASTTRTGERGSPLHF
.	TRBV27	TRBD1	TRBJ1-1	TGTGCCAGCAGTTTTTGGACAGGGGAGGTGAACACTGAAGCTTTCTTT	CASSFWTGEVNTEAFF
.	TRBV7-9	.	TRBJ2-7	TGTGCCAGCGGCAGTTTTAGCGGCAACTACGAGCAGTACTTC	CASGSFSGNYEQYF
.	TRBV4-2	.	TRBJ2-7	TGTGCCAGCAGCCAGGGGGTGGGGCAGGCGACCTACGAGCAGTACTTC	CASSQGVGQATYEQYF
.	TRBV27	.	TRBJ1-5	TGTGCCAGCAGCCCCAAGGGCTATAGCAATCAGCCCCAGCATTTT	CASSPKGYSNQPQHF
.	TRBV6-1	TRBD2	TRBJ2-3	TGTGCCCATGCGGGGGGCGCAGATACGCAGTATTTT	CAHAGGADTQYF
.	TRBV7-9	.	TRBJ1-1	TGTGCCAGCAGCGATATGACGACAGGATCGAAGGAAGCTTTCTTT	CASSDMTTGSKEAFF